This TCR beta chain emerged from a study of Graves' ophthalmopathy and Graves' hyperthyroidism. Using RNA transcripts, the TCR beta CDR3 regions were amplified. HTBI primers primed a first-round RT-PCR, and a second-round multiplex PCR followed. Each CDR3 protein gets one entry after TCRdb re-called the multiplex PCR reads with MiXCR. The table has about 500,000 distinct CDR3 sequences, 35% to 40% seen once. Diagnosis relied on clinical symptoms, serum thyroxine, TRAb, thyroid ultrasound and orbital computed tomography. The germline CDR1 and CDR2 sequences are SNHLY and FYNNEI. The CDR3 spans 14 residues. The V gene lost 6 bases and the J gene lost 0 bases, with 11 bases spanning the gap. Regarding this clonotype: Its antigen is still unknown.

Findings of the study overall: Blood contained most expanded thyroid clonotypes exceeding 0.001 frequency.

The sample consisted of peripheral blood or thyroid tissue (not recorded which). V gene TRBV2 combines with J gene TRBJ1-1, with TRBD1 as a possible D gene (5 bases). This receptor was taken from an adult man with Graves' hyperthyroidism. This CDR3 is CASSLQVLNTEAFF. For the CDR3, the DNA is TGTGCCAGCAGCCTACAGGTCCTGAACACTGAAGCTTTCTTT.